This TCR beta chain was recovered during a study of low-dose radiotherapy and immunotherapy resistance in tumors. The sample's time point: before trial treatment. Eligible patients had advanced solid tumors lacking tumor-infiltrating lymphocytes. This clonotype was counted ten times or more. CDR3 size: 15 residues. Germline lookup yields CDR1 MDHEN and CDR2 SYDVKM. V dropped 7 bases and J dropped 4 bases, with 14 bases sitting between them. Alpha- and beta-chain coverage of first-strand cDNA came from TRAV- and TRBV-specific primers. The authors ran about 21 PCR cycles to amplify TCRs with a constant-region primer and V-primer adapter. TCRdb fed the reads into MiXCR, producing one record per CDR3 protein. In the table there are tens of thousands of distinct CDR3 sequences, 25% of which are singletons.

The sample was PBMCs, taken before treatment. The clonotype was recovered from a male donor with prostate cancer. The V call is TRBV28, the J call TRBJ2-6; perhaps TRBD1 as D (6 bases). The CDR3 sequence is CASTSGGSGANVLTF. The CDR3 coding sequence is TGTGCCAGCACTTCTGGGGGCTCCGGGGCCAACGTCCTGACTTTC.